This T cell receptor beta chain stems from a study of beta chain features in type 1 diabetes. Study-wide points: A definitive answer on HLA type influencing TCRB rearrangement was not reached here.

Sampling consisted of one heparinised blood draw per donor, averaging approximately 120 mL. CDR1 is SGHRS, CDR2 YFSETQ, per germline. The length of the CDR3 is 14 residues. The V end was cut by 4 bases, the J end by 0 bases, with 11 bases between. The entirety of the isolated RNA underwent reverse transcription, so expressed TCRB transcripts were sequenced. Method: immunoSEQ multiplex PCR; TCRdb's copy keeps in-frame clones and lacks some. The sample lists some 400,000 clones, about 16% occurring once. The sample holds a few counts of this clone. Its target is unknown. The TCR originated in a woman under 30 in good health. Material: naive CD4+ T cells from blood. The chain uses TRBV5-1 and TRBJ2-7; no reliable D call. CDR3 residues: CASSGRPASYEQYF. The DNA for the CDR3 is TGCGCCAGCAGCGGGCGACCTGCCTCCTACGAGCAGTACTTC. The variable domain in full, with the rest retrieved from reference TRBV5-1 and TRBJ2-7, is KAGVTQTPRYLIKTRGQQVTLSCSPISGHRSVSWYQQTPGQGLQFLFEYFSETQRNKGNFPGRFSGRQFSNSRSEMNVSTLELGDSALYLCASSGRPASYEQYFGPGTRLTVT.